The 8 T cell receptor beta chains listed next were all sequenced from one sample in a study of T cell responses to AZD1222 COVID-19 vaccine. TCRdb's copy holds only in-frame clones and misses some; the assay was immunoSEQ multiplex PCR. The sample consists of around 130,000 clones, 93% of them appearing once. This specimen consisted of peripheral blood, obtained on day 0 of AZD1222 vaccination. All receptors come from an adult in good health.

The chain joins TRBV5-1 to TRBJ2-6, with D uncertain. Germline CDR1 is SGHRS and CDR2 is YFSETQ. The CDR3 extends over 15 amino acids. Trimming cost V 2 bases and J 1 base, with 7 bases left between them. CDR3 region: CASSFGTSGANVLTF. Here the CDR3 DNA reads TGCGCCAGCAGCTTTGGCACATCTGGGGCCAACGTCCTGACTTTC.

The chain carries TRBV5-4 and TRBJ1-3; TRBD1 aligns across 8 bases. Germline values: CDR1 SGHNT, CDR2 YYREEE (reference sequence). The V segment lost 2 bases and the J segment 4 bases; nucleotides outside the gene matches: 8. This CDR3 has 16 residues. CDR3: CASSFSQGVIGNTIYF. CDR3 bases: TGTGCCAGCAGCTTTTCACAGGGGGTTATCGGAAACACCATATATTTT.

The V call is TRBV27, the J call TRBJ2-1, with 10 bases fitting TRBD2. Germline V gene sequence: CDR1 MNHEY, CDR2 SMNVEV (reference sequence). There are 14 residues in the CDR3. V was pared by 5 bases and J by 6 bases, with 4 bases of the junction left unmatched. DNA for the CDR3: TGTGCCAGCAGTCGTCCTAGCGGGAGCAATGAGCAGTTCTTC. Its translation is CASSRPSGSNEQFF.

The rearrangement links TRBV6-5 to TRBJ2-2, with TRBD1 matching 11 bases. This CDR3 region has 13 residues. V gave up 11 bases and J gave up 4 bases; unmatched junction bases: 3. Germline V CDR1 and CDR2: MNHEY, SVGAGI. DNA of the CDR3: TGTGCCGGACAGGGGGCGCGCACCGGGGAGCTGTTTTTT. Residues: CAGQGARTGELFF.

The chain has TRBV12-3 or TRBV12-4 and TRBJ1-1; 7 bases agree with TRBD1. The CDR3 has 13 amino acids. V lost 5 bases to trimming and J lost 5 bases; unmatched junction nucleotides: 5. Here the CDR3 DNA reads TGTGCCAGCAGTATACAGGGGCGGACTGAAGCTTTCTTT. Translation: CASSIQGRTEAFF.

V is TRBV7-2 and J is TRBJ1-4; D ambiguous. V shed 5 bases and J shed 12 bases, with 13 bases lying between them. Germline assignment: CDR1 SGHTA and CDR2 FQGNSA. The length of the CDR3 is 12 residues. In nucleotides, the CDR3 is TGTGCCAGCAGCCCATACGGGGAACAACTGTTTTTT. Its translation: CASSPYGEQLFF.

The chain couples TRBV7-9 to TRBJ1-5; 9 bases are shared with TRBD1. The CDR3 is 17 amino acids. Germline assignment: CDR1 SEHNR and CDR2 FQNEAQ (reference sequence). Unmatched junction bases numbered 6, after V lost 1 base and J lost 2 bases. Here the CDR3 DNA reads TGTGCCAGCAGCTTAGGACAGGGGGGAAGGGGCAATCAGCCCCAGCATTTT. Protein sequence: CASSLGQGGRGNQPQHF.

This sequence joins TRBV28 and TRBJ1-1; D is unclear. This CDR3 region has 16 residues. Germline V gives CDR1 MDHEN, CDR2 SYDVKM. V was shortened by 7 bases and J by 1 base, with 19 bases between the two germline ends. CDR3 DNA: TGTGCCAGCACCCCCAGCCGGGCGCGTAGGAACACTGAAGCTTTCTTT. Its translation: CASTPSRARRNTEAFF.